The present TCR beta chain was sequenced within a study of preoperative IRX-2 immunotherapy in early breast cancer. The CDR3 spans 12 residues. V gave up 4 bases and J gave up 4 bases, with 10 bases separating them. The germline CDR1 and CDR2 sequences are GTSNPN and SVGIG (reference sequence). TCRdb's table, derived via immunoSEQ multiplex PCR, lists solely in-frame clones and lacks some. The sample consists of around 25,000 clones, around 75% of them appearing once. Treatment here: preoperative locoregional IRX-2 cytokine immunotherapy. V and J are TRBV30 and TRBJ1-1; D unresolved. This TCR derives from a human donor with breast cancer. Sequencing was performed on lymph node tissue, taken before IRX-2 immunotherapy. In DNA, the CDR3 is TGTGCCTGGACCTTTACGGGCACTGAAGCTTTCTTT. This encodes CAWTFTGTEAFF.